This TCR beta chain was sequenced for a study of cytotoxic CD8 clonotypes in ibrutinib-treated CLL. CDR1 is MNHEY, CDR2 SMNVEV, per germline (reference sequence). This CDR3 has 14 residues. The J segment lost 8 bases and the V segment lost 3 bases, leaving 8 bases of the junction unmatched. The assay was immunoSEQ multiplex PCR, and TCRdb's table has in-frame clones only and misses some. The data hold around 310,000 clones, with roughly 79% observed a single time. The clonotype originates from a human donor with chronic lymphocytic leukemia. This chain links TRBV27 with TRBJ2-3, with 7 bases identical to TRBD2. The sequences come from PBMCs, collected before ibrutinib treatment. CDR3 sequence reads: CASSLREGSATQYF. CDR3 bases: TGTGCCAGCAGTTTGAGGGAGGGGTCGGCTACGCAGTATTTT.